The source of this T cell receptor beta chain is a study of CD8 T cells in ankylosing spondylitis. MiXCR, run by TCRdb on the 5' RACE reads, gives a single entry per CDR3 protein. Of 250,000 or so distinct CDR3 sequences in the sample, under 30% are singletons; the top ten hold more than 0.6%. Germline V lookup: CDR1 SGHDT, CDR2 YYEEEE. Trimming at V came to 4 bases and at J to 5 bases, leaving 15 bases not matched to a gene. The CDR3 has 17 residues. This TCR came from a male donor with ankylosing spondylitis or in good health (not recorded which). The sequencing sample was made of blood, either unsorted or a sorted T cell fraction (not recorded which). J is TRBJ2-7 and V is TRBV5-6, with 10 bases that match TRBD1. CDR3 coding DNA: TGTGCCAGCAGCCAACTAACCTCCGGGACAGGGGAGCACGAGCAGTACTTC. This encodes CASSQLTSGTGEHEQYF.